The rows below give T cell receptor beta chains drawn from one sample of a study of blood T cell repertoires in COVID-19. Generated by immunoSEQ multiplex PCR, the TCRdb table keeps only in-frame clones and is missing some. The sample has roughly 130,000 clones, over 60% seen once. Specimen: peripheral blood. The receptor source for this set is an older man with acute or convalescent COVID-19. The CDR3 runs from the conserved cysteine through the conserved F or W. Each record gives: D gene, clone size, V gene, J gene, CDR3 protein, CDR3 DNA. A D gene is named only where the DNA matches it firmly. Clone sizes are given selectively: once, few, many, or a class where the clone is expanded.

>TRBD1|.|TRBV7-9|TRBJ2-7
CASSPPRDRGSNYEQYF
TGTGCCAGCAGCCCACCTCGGGACAGGGGGTCTAACTACGAGCAGTACTTC
>.|.|TRBV6-6|TRBJ2-1
CASSYSEGADNEQFF
TGTGCCAGCAGTTACTCGGAAGGGGCGGACAATGAGCAGTTCTTC
>TRBD1|few|TRBV5-6|TRBJ2-6
CASSFDRATNVLTF
TGTGCCAGCAGCTTTGACAGGGCAACCAACGTCCTGACTTTC
>.|.|TRBV6-1|TRBJ2-2
CASSEWLVYNTGELFF
TGTGCCAGCAGTGAATGGCTGGTATACAACACCGGGGAGCTGTTTTTT
>.|.|TRBV4-1|TRBJ1-4
CASSQVAGVTNEKLFF
TGCGCCAGCAGCCAAGTAGCGGGGGTCACTAATGAAAAACTGTTTTTT
>.|.|TRBV6-5|TRBJ1-2
CASSYEGRYGYTF
TGTGCCAGCAGTTACGAGGGCCGCTATGGCTACACCTTC
>.|.|TRBV10-3|TRBJ1-6
CAISERGYNSPLHF
TGTGCCATCAGTGAGAGGGGCTATAATTCACCCCTCCACTTT
>.|.|TRBV11-2|TRBJ2-7
CASSSLPGRGSEQYF
TGTGCCAGCAGCTCTCTCCCGGGCAGGGGTAGCGAGCAGTACTTC
>TRBD1|few|TRBV7-3|TRBJ2-3
CASSPTGYGADTQYF
TGTGCCAGCAGCCCGACAGGGTACGGCGCAGATACGCAGTATTTT
>.|.|TRBV18|TRBJ1-1
CASSLYSGVRAEAFF
TGTGCCAGCTCATTATATTCAGGGGTTCGGGCTGAAGCTTTCTTT
>.|.|TRBV19|TRBJ1-5
CASRIDGNSNQPQHF
TGTGCCAGTAGGATCGACGGGAATAGCAATCAGCCCCAGCATTTT
>.|.|TRBV3-1/TRBV3-2|TRBJ2-7
CASSRTAYEQYF
TGTGCCAGCAGCAGGACAGCCTACGAGCAGTACTTC
>.|few|TRBV12-3/TRBV12-4|TRBJ2-7
CASSLGTEQYF
TGTGCCAGCAGTTTAGGCACAGAGCAGTACTTC
>TRBD1|.|TRBV18|TRBJ1-3
CASSPWTGADSGNTIYF
TGTGCCAGCTCACCATGGACAGGGGCCGACTCTGGAAACACCATATATTTT
>TRBD1|.|TRBV28|TRBJ2-6
CASSILQGGGTLGANVLTF
TGTGCCAGCAGTATCCTACAGGGGGGAGGAACTCTTGGGGCCAACGTCCTGACTTTC
>TRBD1|once|TRBV18|TRBJ2-7
CASSSDRGNSYEQYF
TGTGCCAGCTCATCGGACAGGGGGAATTCCTACGAGCAGTACTTC
>.|.|TRBV7-3|TRBJ2-6
CASSLRGGILSGANVLTF
TGTGCCAGCAGCTTAAGGGGCGGAATACTCTCTGGGGCCAACGTCCTGACTTTC
>TRBD1|few|TRBV29-1|TRBJ1-2
CSVEDGQAVRGYTF
TGCAGCGTTGAGGACGGACAGGCCGTCCGGGGCTACACCTTC
>.|.|TRBV5-1|TRBJ2-7
CASSSEAGAYEQYF
TGCGCCAGCAGCTCTGAGGCAGGGGCCTACGAGCAGTACTTC
>.|few|TRBV10-3|TRBJ2-1
CAISESRDNEQFF
TGTGCCATCAGTGAGTCGAGGGACAATGAGCAGTTCTTC
>.|.|TRBV6-5|TRBJ2-3
CASSQRGSDTQYF
TGTGCCAGCAGCCAGAGGGGGTCGGATACGCAGTATTTT
>TRBD1|.|TRBV5-5|TRBJ1-2
CASSSDRGGYTF
TGTGCCAGCAGCTCGGACAGGGGTGGCTACACCTTC
>TRBD2|few|TRBV9|TRBJ2-2
CASSVVAGGGDTGELFF
TGTGCCAGCAGCGTAGTAGCGGGAGGGGGTGACACCGGGGAGCTGTTTTTT
>TRBD1|once|TRBV6-2/TRBV6-3|TRBJ2-6
CASSYSVGQAFSGANVLTF
TGTGCCAGCAGTTACTCGGTTGGACAGGCCTTCTCTGGGGCCAACGTCCTGACTTTC
>TRBD1|once|TRBV6-5|TRBJ1-4
CASSRTGNEKLFF
TGTGCCAGCAGCCGGACAGGGAATGAAAAACTGTTTTTT
>TRBD1|.|TRBV9|TRBJ1-6
CASGTAAGTDDFRSPLHF
TGTGCCAGCGGTACGGCGGCGGGGACAGATGATTTTAGGTCACCCCTCCACTTT
>TRBD1|.|TRBV4-1|TRBJ2-5
CASSQTGGAVETQYF
TGCGCCAGCAGCCAGACAGGGGGCGCGGTGGAGACCCAGTACTTC
>.|few|TRBV18|TRBJ1-1
CASSLGQNTEAFF
TGTGCCAGCTCACTAGGACAGAACACTGAAGCTTTCTTT
>.|.|TRBV6-5|TRBJ1-1
CASRSPRGGTPEAFF
TGTGCCAGCAGATCCCCGAGGGGGGGGACCCCTGAAGCTTTCTTT
>TRBD1|.|TRBV7-2|TRBJ1-5
CASSLTGTESNQPQHF
TGTGCCAGCAGCTTGACCGGGACAGAAAGCAATCAGCCCCAGCATTTT
>.|.|TRBV27|TRBJ2-3
CASKDFEQDTQYF
TGTGCCAGCAAGGACTTTGAGCAGGATACGCAGTATTTT
>TRBD1|.|TRBV3-1/TRBV3-2|TRBJ2-2
CASSLQGAGELFF
TGTGCCAGCAGCTTACAGGGGGCCGGGGAGCTGTTTTTT
>.|.|TRBV7-2|TRBJ1-4
CASRRGGSNEKLFF
TGTGCCAGCAGGAGGGGGGGGTCGAATGAAAAACTGTTTTTT
>TRBD1|.|TRBV5-1|TRBJ2-7
CASSPWTGYEQYF
TGCGCCAGCAGCCCCTGGACAGGCTACGAGCAGTACTTC
>.|.|TRBV7-6|TRBJ2-7
CASSLGAGASYEQYF
TGTGCCAGCAGCTTAGGGGCAGGGGCCTCCTACGAGCAGTACTTC
>.|.|TRBV7-2|TRBJ1-1
CASSLVWLRASNTEAFF
TGTGCCAGCAGCTTAGTTTGGTTGAGGGCGTCGAACACTGAAGCTTTCTTT
>.|.|TRBV7-8|TRBJ1-5
CASSLDGRSGQPQHF
TGTGCCAGCAGCTTAGACGGCCGTTCAGGCCAGCCCCAGCATTTT
>.|.|TRBV28|TRBJ1-4
CASGLEVANEKLFF
TGTGCCAGCGGCCTCGAGGTGGCGAATGAAAAACTGTTTTTT
>.|.|TRBV28|TRBJ1-1
CATLNTEAFF
TGTGCCACTCTGAACACTGAAGCTTTCTTT
>TRBD1|.|TRBV7-8|TRBJ2-2
CASNRRDRITGELFF
TGTGCCAGCAACCGTCGGGACAGGATAACCGGGGAGCTGTTTTTT
>TRBD2|.|TRBV7-2|TRBJ2-1
CASTLLRLAGGPVNNEQFF
TGTGCCAGCACCCTACTCCGACTAGCGGGGGGGCCGGTCAACAATGAGCAGTTCTTC
>.|.|TRBV6-6|TRBJ1-5
CASSYSRASNQPQHF
TGTGCCAGCAGTTATTCCCGAGCTAGCAATCAGCCCCAGCATTTT
>.|.|TRBV20-1|TRBJ2-4
CSASPLAVAKNIQYF
TGCAGTGCTAGTCCGTTGGCAGTAGCCAAAAACATTCAGTACTTC
>.|.|TRBV20-1|TRBJ1-1
CSASWGRDTEAFF
TGCAGTGCAAGTTGGGGGCGGGACACTGAAGCTTTCTTT
>TRBD1|.|TRBV5-5|TRBJ1-6
CASSFEQGAVSYNSPLHF
TGTGCCAGCAGCTTTGAACAGGGGGCCGTCTCCTATAATTCACCCCTCCACTTT
>.|few|TRBV9|TRBJ1-6
CASTSAPGRENSPLHF
TGTGCCAGCACCTCCGCTCCGGGTCGGGAAAATTCACCCCTCCACTTT
>TRBD1|.|TRBV10-3|TRBJ1-2
CAIRGTDVNYGYTF
TGTGCCATCAGGGGGACAGACGTTAACTATGGCTACACCTTC
>.|.|TRBV27|TRBJ2-7
CASRTRGSYEQYF
TGTGCCAGCAGAACCAGGGGCTCCTACGAGCAGTACTTC
>TRBD2|.|TRBV3-1/TRBV3-2|TRBJ2-3
CASSPSGGTDTQYF
TGTGCCAGCAGCCCATCGGGGGGGACAGATACGCAGTATTTT